What follows describes a single T cell receptor (beta chain). The study left out patients who had uncontrolled infection, other autoimmune disease, pregnancy or lactation. Amplification of TCR beta CDR3 regions was performed using RNA transcripts as template. First-round RT-PCR of the TCR CDR3 relied on the HTBI primer set. TCRdb redid the calling of the multiplex PCR reads with MiXCR, one entry per CDR3 protein. This repertoire shows around 250,000 distinct CDR3 sequences, approximately 15% found once; its top ten account for 10% to 15%. The trim removed 4 bases at V and 3 bases at J, leaving 11 bases unmatched. The CDR3 sequence is 17 residues long. From germline, CDR1 is MNHEY and CDR2 SMNVEV (reference sequence). The sample is drawn from a study of T cells in Graves' hyperthyroidism and ophthalmopathy.

The specimen sequenced was blood. The clonotype was recovered from a woman aged 35 to 49 with Graves' hyperthyroidism that later progressed to Graves' ophthalmopathy. The rearrangement links TRBV27 to TRBJ2-1; 8 positions match TRBD1. The CDR3 loop reads CASSSQPQGAYYNEQFF. The CDR3 DNA reads as TGTGCCAGCAGTTCACAACCCCAGGGGGCCTACTACAATGAGCAGTTCTTC.